These 5 T cell receptor beta chains came from one sample sequenced in a study of breast tumors, draining lymph nodes, adjacent tissues. Via MiXCR, TCRdb re-called the multiplex PCR reads, giving one row per CDR3 protein. Counted here are over 20,000 distinct CDR3 sequences, 20% to 25% occurring once; the ten biggest clones make up 13%. The specimen sequenced was breast tumor tissue. All receptors come from a female donor with breast cancer. Some clones in this sample may be carry-over from other donors' samples.

This clonotype was found many times. The chain employs TRBV28 and TRBJ2-2; 7 bases fit TRBD1. The CDR3 loop spans 13 amino acids. V gave up 6 bases and J gave up 5 bases; unmatched junction bases: 3. Germline values: CDR1 MDHEN, CDR2 SYDVKM. The CDR3 nucleotides read TGTGCCAGCAGGGGGACAGCAACCGGGGAGCTGTTTTTT. It translates to CASRGTATGELFF.

By its share, this clonotype is medium-sized (0.01 to 0.1%). This rearrangement joins TRBV11-2 to TRBJ2-3, with unresolved D. Germline CDR1 reads SGHAT; CDR2 reads FQNNGV. The germline V and J ends were trimmed by 6 bases and 3 bases, with 4 bases remaining between them. CDR3 length: 11 residues. DNA for the CDR3: TGTGCCAGCAGTTTAACAGATACGCAGTATTTT. Translation: CASSLTDTQYF.

In its sample, this clonotype was seen many times. The chain recombines TRBV20-1 with TRBJ2-3, with 12 nucleotides matching TRBD2. CDR1 and CDR2 from the germline V gene are DFQATT and SNEGSKA (reference sequence). With V trimmed by 1 base and J by 6 bases, 14 bases remained unmatched. The CDR3 runs 18 residues. DNA of the CDR3: TGCAGTGCTAGAGTTTCCTTAGGGCTAGCGGGAGGGTCTGATACGCAGTATTTT. It is translated as CSARVSLGLAGGSDTQYF.

As for this clonotype: Germline and junction disagree at one end, which may indicate a read error. V and J are TRBV10-3 and TRBJ1-2; D uncertain. CDR3 length equals 14 residues. Germline CDR1 reads ENHRY; CDR2 reads SYGVKD. CDR3: CAIGENTENYGYTF. CDR3 nucleotides: TGTGCCATCGGTGAGAATACGGAAAACTATGGCTACACCTTC.

This clonotype was detected ten times or more. The rearrangement uses TRBV5-1 and TRBJ2-1, with D perhaps matching TRBD2 (5 bases). CDR1 is SGHRS, CDR2 YFSETQ, per germline. The CDR3 sequence is 17 residues long. Trimming took 5 bases from V and 0 from J, leaving 18 bases between them. CDR3 DNA: TGCGCCAGCAGTCCAACGCCGGCTAGCAGCTCCTACAATGAGCAGTTCTTC. Translating it yields CASSPTPASSSYNEQFF.